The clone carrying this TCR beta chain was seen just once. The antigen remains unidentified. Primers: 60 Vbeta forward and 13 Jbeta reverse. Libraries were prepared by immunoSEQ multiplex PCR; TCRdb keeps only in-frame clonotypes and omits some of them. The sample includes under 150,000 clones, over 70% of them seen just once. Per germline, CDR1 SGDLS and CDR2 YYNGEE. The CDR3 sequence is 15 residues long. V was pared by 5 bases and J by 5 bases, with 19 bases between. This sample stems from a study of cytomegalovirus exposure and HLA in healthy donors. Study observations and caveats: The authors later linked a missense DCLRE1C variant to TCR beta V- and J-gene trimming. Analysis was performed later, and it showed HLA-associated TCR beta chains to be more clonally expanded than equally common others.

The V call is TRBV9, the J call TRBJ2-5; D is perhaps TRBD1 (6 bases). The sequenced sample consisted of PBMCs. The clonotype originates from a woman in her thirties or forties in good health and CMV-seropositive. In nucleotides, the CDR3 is TGTGCCAGCAGTGACCAGGGGCTAGCTGGGGAGACCCAGTACTTC. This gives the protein CASSDQGLAGETQYF.